This T cell receptor beta chain was recorded in a study of blood T cell repertoires in COVID-19. Across the study: Material from acute and convalescent COVID-19 was sourced from the United States, Italy and Spain. Sample material is recorded as cDNA or gDNA derived from T cells, B-cell-depleted T cells, or PBMCs.

V shed 2 bases and J shed 1 base, with 10 bases lying between them. The germline V gene encodes CDR1 SGHNT and CDR2 YENEEA. The CDR3 consists of 15 residues. In the study's own analysis: Counts of nucleated cells, estimated from reference gene primer amplification, were obtained. Method: immunoSEQ multiplex PCR; TCRdb's copy keeps in-frame clones and lacks some. V and J calls and clone size are given by that table; D and trimming were obtained from the DNA. The data contain 410,000 or so clones, 75% to 90% of them seen just once; the ten biggest clones take up 1.4%. The rearrangement links TRBV11-3 to TRBJ2-3; TRBD2 might be the D (6 bases). The sample was peripheral blood. This clonotype originated in a woman aged 25 to 45 with active or convalescent COVID-19. CDR3 coding DNA: TGTGCCAGCAGCTTATCCGGGAGCGGCACAGATACGCAGTATTTT. This codes for CASSLSGSGTDTQYF.